This T cell receptor beta chain appears in the sequencing data of a study of CD8 T cells in ankylosing spondylitis. Overall study findings and caveats: Certain motif variants had earlier appeared in reactive arthritis synovial fluid and blood. One TCR beta motif, made up of eight highly homologous variants, appeared characteristic of ankylosing spondylitis blood. Clones linked to the disease showed a CD8+ phenotype. They occurred at relatively low frequencies in peripheral blood. In ankylosing spondylitis patients, matched synovial fluid reportedly showed significant enrichment of disease-linked clones.

TCR beta libraries were made by quantitative 5'-RACE with molecular barcodes. TCRdb re-derived calls from the 5' RACE reads in MiXCR, one entry per CDR3 protein. The profile shows fewer than 750,000 distinct CDR3 sequences, around 19% of them singletons. Concerning this clonotype itself: What it recognizes is unknown.

The sequence was obtained from a male donor with ankylosing spondylitis. The sequenced sample consisted of blood, either unsorted or a sorted T cell fraction (not recorded which).

This chain's CDR3 is CASFSPTRGTYQETQYF. The CDR3 DNA reads TGTGCCAGCTTTTCTCCTACCCGTGGGACATACCAAGAGACCCAGTACTTC. This chain links TRBV6-2 or TRBV6-3 with TRBJ2-5; D possibly corresponds to TRBD1 (6 bases). Trimming pared 8 bases from V and 0 bases from J, leaving 22 bases between. The CDR3 totals 17 residues. Germline CDR1 reads MNHEY; CDR2 reads SVGEGT.